The next 24 T cell receptor beta chains were all read from a single sample in a study of cytomegalovirus exposure and HLA in healthy donors. The PCR ran on 60 Vbeta and 13 Jbeta primers. Using immunoSEQ multiplex PCR, the repertoire was profiled, and TCRdb retains in-frame clones only, with some absent. The sample holds some 170,000 clones, roughly four fifths seen once. Sequencing was performed on PBMCs. These receptor sequences come from a man aged 50 to 59 in good health and CMV-seropositive.

The gene calls are TRBV5-6 and TRBJ2-7; TRBD1 matches 9 bases. Germline V lookup: CDR1 SGHDT, CDR2 YYEEEE. There are 14 residues in the CDR3. The V and J ends lost 0 bases and 3 bases, in that order; junction bases with no gene match: 1. The CDR3 spells CASSLAGQGYEQYF. Written as DNA, the CDR3 is TGTGCCAGCAGCTTGGCGGGACAGGGCTACGAGCAGTACTTC.

The V gene is TRBV30, the J gene TRBJ1-4; tentatively, D is TRBD1 (5 bases). The CDR3 is 12 residues long. Trimming took off 2 bases at V and 8 bases at J, with 9 bases between the two ends. Germline assignment: CDR1 GTSNPN and CDR2 SVGIG (reference sequence). In DNA, the CDR3 is TGTGCCTGGAGTCCCCCAGGGGAAAAACTGTTTTTT. Translating it yields CAWSPPGEKLFF.

This chain connects TRBV10-1 to TRBJ1-5; D is perhaps TRBD1 (6 bases). Deletions cut 3 bases from V and 2 bases from J, with 17 bases between. This CDR3 has 17 amino acids. CDR1 WNHNN and CDR2 SYGVQD come from the germline V gene (reference sequence). In DNA form, the CDR3 reads TGCGCCAGCAGTGACCCTACAGGGATGGTGGGCAATCAGCCCCAGCATTTT. Translation: CASSDPTGMVGNQPQHF.

V gene TRBV27 combines with J gene TRBJ2-1; D gene unclear. Germline lookup yields CDR1 MNHEY and CDR2 SMNVEV (reference sequence). The CDR3 totals 11 residues. Trimming shortened V by 8 bases and J by 10 bases, and 12 bases separated the two germline ends. DNA of the CDR3: TGTGCCAGCGGTCTTTTTGCGGAGCAGTTCTTC. This sequence encodes CASGLFAEQFF.

This chain links TRBV7-9 with TRBJ2-7, with D possibly TRBD1 on 6 matching bases. This CDR3 is built from 19 residues. V lost 5 bases and J lost 3, with 29 bases in between. Per the germline V gene, CDR1 is SEHNR and CDR2 is FQNEAQ (reference sequence). This CDR3 is CASSTNFPPLTGGIYEQYF. DNA for the CDR3: TGTGCCAGCAGCACAAATTTCCCCCCACTGACAGGTGGGATCTACGAGCAGTACTTC.

This clone has only one observation. The CDR3 sequence: CASSPGTVQETQYF. The CDR3 DNA follows: TGTGCCAGCAGCCCCGGGACAGTGCAAGAGACCCAGTACTTC. The V gene is TRBV7-9, the J gene TRBJ2-5; 7 nucleotides match TRBD1. The CDR3 spans 14 residues. The ends lost 5 bases at V and 2 bases at J; junction bases unmatched: 5. Per germline, CDR1 SEHNR and CDR2 FQNEAQ (reference sequence).

The gene calls are TRBV6-1 and TRBJ2-1, with 12 bases fitting TRBD1. V gave up 5 bases and J gave up 6 bases; unmatched junction bases: 5. CDR3 length: 15 residues. Germline V lookup: CDR1 MNHNS, CDR2 SASEGT. Here the CDR3 DNA reads TGTGCCAGCAGTCCGGGACAGGGGGCATTCAATGAGCAGTTCTTC. Translating it yields CASSPGQGAFNEQFF.

This chain joins TRBV7-9 and TRBJ1-4; D remains unclear. Between the trimmed V and J ends, which lost 5 bases and 4 bases, there was a span of 14 bases. CDR3 size: 15 residues. Germline loops: CDR1 SEHNR, CDR2 FQNEAQ (reference sequence). CDR3: CASSPRGQSNEKLFF. CDR3 bases: TGTGCCAGCAGCCCTAGAGGCCAAAGTAATGAAAAACTGTTTTTT.

The rearrangement joins TRBV30 to TRBJ2-7, with 10 bases fitting TRBD2. CDR3 length: 15 amino acids. Germline V gives CDR1 GTSNPN, CDR2 SVGIG (reference sequence). The junction had 8 bases not matched to a gene; V was cut back by 0 bases and J by 6 bases. The CDR3 protein is CAWSVRASGSSEQYF. The CDR3 region has the DNA TGTGCCTGGAGTGTACGGGCTAGCGGGAGTTCCGAGCAGTACTTC.

The table lists this clone with a count of one. The chain has TRBV10-3 and TRBJ2-3, with TRBD2 identical over 10 bases. After removal of 9 bases from V and 7 bases from J, the junction contained 13 bases not matched to a gene. The germline CDR1 and CDR2 sequences are ENHRY and SYGVKD. The CDR3 totals 15 residues. CDR3 residues: CAISSSSGSKYTQYF. CDR3 in DNA: TGTGCCATATCCTCGTCTAGCGGGAGTAAATATACGCAGTATTTT.

J is TRBJ1-2 and V is TRBV27, with D uncertain. V was clipped by 6 bases and J by 4 bases, with 15 bases between them. Germline CDR1 is MNHEY and CDR2 is SMNVEV (reference sequence). The CDR3 covers 14 residues. The CDR3 loop reads CASRGTRTTYGYTF. The CDR3 DNA sequence: TGTGCCAGCAGGGGTACAAGAACTACCTATGGCTACACCTTC.

The chain carries TRBV7-9 and TRBJ2-1, with TRBD1 matching over 7 bases. CDR3 length: 16 residues. V shed 1 base and J 7 bases; nucleotides not matched to a gene: 10. The germline V gene has CDR1 SEHNR and CDR2 FQNEAQ (reference sequence). In nucleotides, the CDR3 is TGTGCCAGCAGCTTAGGTGCGTCCCGGGACAGTAATGAGCAGTTCTTC. It encodes CASSLGASRDSNEQFF.

This chain connects TRBV30 to TRBJ2-7; D remains unclear. Trimming pared 5 bases from V and 4 bases from J, leaving 9 bases between. The CDR3 has 11 residues. Germline lookup yields CDR1 GTSNPN and CDR2 SVGIG (reference sequence). The CDR3, as DNA: TGTGCCTGGTCCCAGGAATACGAGCAGTACTTC. This codes for CAWSQEYEQYF.

The table lists this clone with a few counts. The chain uses TRBV6-5 and TRBJ2-7, with D possibly being TRBD2 (6 bases). V lost 5 bases, J lost 6 bases, and 17 bases lay in between. Looked up from germline, CDR1 is MNHEY and CDR2 is SVGAGI. This CDR3 spans 14 amino acids. The CDR3 nucleotides read TGTGCCAGCAGTCAGCGGCGGGGCTTGTTCGAGCAGTACTTC. It encodes CASSQRRGLFEQYF.

The chain recombines TRBV27 with TRBJ2-1; D ambiguous. Germline V CDR1 and CDR2: MNHEY, SMNVEV (reference sequence). V lost 3 bases and J 3 bases, leaving 12 bases between the germline ends. CDR3 length: 15 amino acids. Here the CDR3 DNA reads TGTGCCAGCAGTTTTATCGAAACCAGCTACAATGAGCAGTTCTTC. Encoded protein: CASSFIETSYNEQFF.

The J gene is TRBJ2-1, the V gene TRBV28, with D possibly matching TRBD2 (6 bases). The ends were cut back, 8 bases at V and 2 bases at J, with 13 bases in the middle. The CDR3 extends over 14 amino acids. CDR1 and CDR2 (germline): MDHEN, SYDVKM. CDR3 loop: CASSGGGAYNEQFF. The CDR3 DNA sequence: TGTGCCAGCTCCGGGGGTGGTGCCTACAATGAGCAGTTCTTC.

The rearrangement uses TRBV27 and TRBJ2-6, with D tentatively TRBD1 (5 bases). Germline V gene data show CDR1 as MNHEY and CDR2 as SMNVEV (reference sequence). CDR3 size: 15 residues. V lost 3 bases to trimming and J lost 2 bases, with 8 bases between them. The CDR3 spells CASSLSGTGANVLTF. CDR3 nucleotides: TGTGCCAGCAGTTTGTCAGGGACTGGGGCCAACGTCCTGACTTTC.

This clone has more than one count but fewer than ten. The chain joins TRBV18 to TRBJ2-7; 9 bases map to TRBD2. The CDR3 contains 14 residues. Germline CDR1 and CDR2: KGHSH and LQKENI. V lost 6 bases and J lost 3; bases outside the gene matches: 6. In nucleotides, the CDR3 is TGTGCCAGCTCCATGACTAGCGGATACTACGAGCAGTACTTC. Translation: CASSMTSGYYEQYF.

The V and J genes are TRBV5-1 and TRBJ2-5; no firm D call. Germline V gene lookup returns CDR1 SGHRS and CDR2 YFSETQ. This CDR3 spans 15 amino acids. The V and J ends lost 3 bases and 4 bases respectively, with 16 bases between them. The CDR3 DNA reads TGCGCCAGCAGCTCCCCTACCTTTGCTGGAGAGACCCAGTACTTC. It specifies CASSSPTFAGETQYF.

This sequence joins TRBV18 and TRBJ1-2, with TRBD1 matching over 10 bases. V gave up 4 bases and J gave up 6 bases; unmatched junction bases: 2. The CDR3 covers 13 residues. Germline CDR1 is KGHSH and CDR2 is LQKENI. In nucleotides, the CDR3 is TGTGCCAGCTCACACGGACAGGGGGATGGCTACACCTTC. Amino acid sequence: CASSHGQGDGYTF.

This sequence joins TRBV2 and TRBJ1-4; TRBD1 is a possible D gene (6 bases). Trimming took off 6 bases at V and 8 bases at J, with 16 bases between the two ends. The CDR3 is 14 amino acids. Germline V lookup: CDR1 SNHLY, CDR2 FYNNEI. CDR3 bases: TGTGCCAGCAGACCCAGGGGATTTGGGGAAAAACTGTTTTTT. It translates to CASRPRGFGEKLFF.

The rearrangement links TRBV5-1 to TRBJ1-2; D call uncertain. This CDR3 contains 16 residues. V dropped 3 bases and J dropped 1 base, with 16 bases sitting between them. The germline V gene encodes CDR1 SGHRS and CDR2 YFSETQ. CDR3 coding DNA: TGCGCCAGCAGCTCAGGAAAAACAGTTAATAACTATGGCTACACCTTC. Translated, it gives CASSSGKTVNNYGYTF. The entire variable domain, with the rest obtained from reference TRBV5-1 and TRBJ1-2, is as follows: KAGVTQTPRYLIKTRGQQVTLSCSPISGHRSVSWYQQTPGQGLQFLFEYFSETQRNKGNFPGRFSGRQFSNSRSEMNVSTLELGDSALYLCASSSGKTVNNYGYTFGSGTRLTVV.

The gene calls are TRBV28 and TRBJ1-1; maybe TRBD1 (6 bases). The CDR3 is made up of 14 amino acids. The V end was cut by 5 bases, the J end by 1 base, with 11 bases between. Germline CDR1 reads MDHEN; CDR2 reads SYDVKM. CDR3 residues: CASSGTPRNTEAFF. The CDR3 DNA is TGTGCCAGCAGTGGGACACCGAGGAACACTGAAGCTTTCTTT.

This chain connects TRBV18 to TRBJ2-7; TRBD2 aligns across 12 bases. V lost 6 bases and J lost 0; bases outside the gene matches: 6. CDR3 length: 16 amino acids. Germline-derived CDR1 and CDR2 are KGHSH and LQKENI. CDR3: CASSPLAGGLSYEQYF. For the CDR3, the DNA is TGTGCCAGCTCGCCCCTAGCGGGAGGGCTCTCCTACGAGCAGTACTTC.